What follows is one T cell receptor (beta chain) and its context. The data are from a study of blood T cell repertoires in COVID-19. The germline V gene has CDR1 SGHRS and CDR2 YFSETQ. This CDR3 is 13 amino acids long. Trimming shortened V by 0 bases and J by 9 bases, and 13 bases separated the two germline ends. Adults between about 18 and 95 years of age took part from about two dozen US areas. Cohorts were determined from participant-reported clinical history. Cohort 3 donors counted as recovered after two negative PCRs, clearance, or resolved symptoms. The protocol was immunoSEQ multiplex PCR, while the TCRdb copy is restricted to in-frame clones and leaves out a portion. The repertoire holds about 320,000 clones, with about 87% as singletons.

The clonotype comes from a man aged 25 to 40 who had recovered from COVID-19. The sample taken for sequencing was PBMCs or T cells enriched from blood (not recorded which). The chain combines TRBV5-1 with TRBJ2-7, with D tentatively TRBD1 (6 bases). The CDR3 DNA reads TGCGCCAGCAGCTTGGCCGGTCAGGACAGGCAGTACTTC. Translated, it gives CASSLAGQDRQYF.